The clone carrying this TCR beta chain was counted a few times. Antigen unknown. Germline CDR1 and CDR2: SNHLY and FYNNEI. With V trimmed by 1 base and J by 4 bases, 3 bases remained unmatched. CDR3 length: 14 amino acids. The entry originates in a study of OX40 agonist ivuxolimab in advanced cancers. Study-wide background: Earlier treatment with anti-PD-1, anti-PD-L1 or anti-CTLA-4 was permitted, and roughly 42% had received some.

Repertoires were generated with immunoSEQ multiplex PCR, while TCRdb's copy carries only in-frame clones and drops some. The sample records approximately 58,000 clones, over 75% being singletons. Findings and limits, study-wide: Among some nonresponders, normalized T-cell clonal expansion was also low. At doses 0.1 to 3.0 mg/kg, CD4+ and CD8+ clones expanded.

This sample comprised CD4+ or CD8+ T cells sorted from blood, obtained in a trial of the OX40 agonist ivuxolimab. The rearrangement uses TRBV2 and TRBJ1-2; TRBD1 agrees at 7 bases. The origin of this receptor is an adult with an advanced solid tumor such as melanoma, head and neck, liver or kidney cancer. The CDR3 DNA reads TGTGCCAGCAGTGAAGTAGGGGGCGGCTATGGCTACACCTTC. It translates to CASSEVGGGYGYTF.